The TCR beta chain under discussion was sequenced for a study of tumor-infiltrating lymphocytes in primary liver carcinoma. As for the study in general: T1-T3 N0M0 was the stage of the tumors, which were roughly 4 to 10 cm across. Overall study findings and caveats: Tumors had a significantly higher top-250-clone fraction than blood (p = 0.039). Because the samples were bulk unsorted, the study did not compare CD4+ and CD8+ repertoires. Among the pair types, tumor region pairs showed more overlap than tumor-adjacent and tumor-blood pairs.

With about 470 ng total RNA as template and a constant-region primer, TCR beta cDNA was made. Employing slightly modified ARM-PCR, three nested multiplex PCR rounds were run, and these gave rise to the TCR beta libraries. A C-beta reverse primer was combined with TRBV1-TRBV30 forward primers in the first two PCR rounds, and each round had approximately 9 cycles. One entry per CDR3 protein results from TCRdb running MiXCR on the multiplex PCR reads. This sample has hundreds of thousands of distinct CDR3 sequences, with about three fifths found just once. A note on this clonotype: Its antigen is not identified.

Germline V gene lookup returns CDR1 SGHDN and CDR2 FVKESK. The CDR3 covers 15 residues. Deletions cut 1 base from V and 5 bases from J, with 15 bases between. The blood RNA (from unsorted whole blood) was obtained, and germline DNA was also extracted. The chain combines TRBV14 with TRBJ2-7; the D is unclear. The specimen sequenced was peripheral blood. This clonotype was obtained from a woman younger than 45 with primary liver carcinoma and hepatitis B virus infection. CDR3 amino acids: CASSQVRAGFDEQYF. The DNA of the CDR3 is TGTGCCAGCAGCCAAGTAAGGGCCGGATTCGACGAGCAGTACTTC.